One sample yielded the 6 T cell receptor beta chains listed below, sequenced in a study of T cells after yellow fever vaccination. TCRdb processed the 5' RACE reads anew with MiXCR; each CDR3 protein has one entry. The table lists a few hundred thousand distinct CDR3 sequences, approximately 5.2% of them singletons. The material was CD4+ T cells sorted from PBMCs, obtained on the day of the yellow fever booster vaccination. These receptors all come from a man younger than 35 who received the YFV17D yellow fever vaccine.

The V call is TRBV5-4, the J call TRBJ1-2; tentatively, D is TRBD1 (5 bases). The ends were cut back, 4 bases at V and 4 bases at J, with 14 bases in the middle. The V gene's germline CDR1 is SGHNT and CDR2 YYREEE (reference sequence). The CDR3 is 14 amino acids. The CDR3, as DNA: TGTGCCAGCAGCCTCCAGCTCGGGGGCTATGGCTACACCTTC. As protein: CASSLQLGGYGYTF.

V is TRBV20-1 and J is TRBJ1-1; the D gene is possibly TRBD1 (5 bases). Germline CDR1 is DFQATT and CDR2 is SNEGSKA (reference sequence). The CDR3 is made up of 14 amino acids. Between the trimmed V and J ends, which lost 1 base and 5 bases, there was a span of 14 bases. The DNA for the CDR3 is TGCAGTGCTAGAGTCGGGGCGTTCGGGACTGAAGCTTTCTTT. The encoded protein is CSARVGAFGTEAFF.

This clonotype showed up just a few times. The chain carries TRBV20-1 and TRBJ1-4; no firm D call. Germline values: CDR1 DFQATT, CDR2 SNEGSKA (reference sequence). The CDR3 is 13 amino acids. The V and J ends lost 6 bases and 5 bases respectively, with 13 bases between them. The CDR3 coding sequence is TGCAGTGCGGCCCGGGAGACCAATGAAAAACTGTTTTTT. Residues: CSAARETNEKLFF.

This clonotype was seen more than once but under ten times. This chain connects TRBV12-3 or TRBV12-4 to TRBJ2-3; 11 bases map to TRBD1. CDR3 length: 15 residues. V trimming: 7 bases; J trimming: 7 bases; junction bases outside the gene matches: 10. The CDR3 region is CASTGQGAFGNTQYF. CDR3 sequence (DNA): TGTGCCAGCACCGGACAGGGGGCGTTTGGGAATACGCAGTATTTT.

The chain joins TRBV10-3 to TRBJ1-1; D gene uncertain. Germline values: CDR1 ENHRY, CDR2 SYGVKD. The CDR3 loop spans 14 amino acids. The ends were cut back, 4 bases at V and 3 bases at J, with 12 bases in the middle. This CDR3 is CAISGHSRDTEAFF. CDR3 coding DNA: TGTGCCATCAGTGGTCACAGTAGGGACACTGAAGCTTTCTTT.

V and J are TRBV20-1 and TRBJ2-5; 8 bases align to TRBD1. Germline loops: CDR1 DFQATT, CDR2 SNEGSKA (reference sequence). V trimming: 6 bases; J trimming: 4 bases; junction bases outside the gene matches: 13. The CDR3 runs 15 residues. CDR3 residues: CSALDRVVPTETQYF. The CDR3, as DNA: TGCAGTGCCCTGGACAGGGTGGTACCGACAGAGACCCAGTACTTC.